What follows describes a single T cell receptor beta chain. The source of the sample is a study of T cell changes during pregnancy in multiple sclerosis. CDR3 size: 18 residues. The V end lost 1 base, the J end lost 4 bases, and 19 bases lay between the germline ends. Germline CDR1 and CDR2: LGHNA and YSLEER. Generated by immunoSEQ multiplex PCR, the TCRdb table keeps only in-frame clones and is missing some. The sample lists roughly 100,000 clones, 91% occurring once. This clonotype was sampled from a female donor in good health, enrolled as a control in a pregnancy study. This chain connects TRBV4-3 to TRBJ2-2; perhaps TRBD1 as D (7 bases). The sequencing used peripheral blood, collected after pregnancy. The chain's CDR3 is CASSQVMRRGRSTGELFF. The CDR3 region has the DNA TGCGCCAGCAGCCAAGTCATGAGGAGGGGGCGAAGCACCGGGGAGCTGTTTTTT.